Listed below are T cell receptor beta chains from one sample, sequenced in a study of CD8 T cells in ankylosing spondylitis. TCRdb used MiXCR to reprocess the 5' RACE reads, holding one entry per CDR3 protein. The table includes about 240,000 distinct CDR3 sequences, about 11% detected once. The sample was blood, either unsorted or a sorted T cell fraction (not recorded which). These receptors were taken from a male donor with ankylosing spondylitis or in good health (not recorded which). The CDR3 runs from the conserved cysteine through the conserved F or W. D genes are given only for firm matches. Size tells how often a clone was seen (once, few, many) or the class of an expanded clone, and some rows leave it out.

V	J	size	D	CDR3	DNA
TRBV5-1	TRBJ1-5	many	NA	CASSFTGGGQPQHF	TGCGCCAGCAGCTTTACAGGTGGAGGTCAGCCCCAGCATTTT
TRBV29-1	TRBJ2-7	many	TRBD1	CSVVGDRGFYEQYF	TGCAGCGTTGTTGGGGACAGGGGGTTCTACGAGCAGTACTTC
TRBV3-1	TRBJ2-7	few	TRBD1	CASSQRGGRQYF	TGTGCCAGCAGCCAGAGAGGGGGCAGGCAGTACTTC
TRBV7-7	TRBJ2-1	many	NA	CASSPLGGVNEQFF	TGTGCCAGCAGCCCCCTAGGGGGGGTCAATGAGCAGTTCTTC
TRBV7-9	TRBJ2-5	few	TRBD1	CASSNRGRGETQYF	TGTGCCAGCAGCAACAGGGGGCGCGGAGAGACCCAGTACTTC
TRBV12-3/TRBV12-4	TRBJ2-2	NA	NA	CASRDIGGSGELFF	TGTGCCAGCCGGGACATAGGAGGATCCGGGGAGCTGTTTTTT
TRBV29-1	TRBJ2-5	many	TRBD2	CSVEVSSGRLETQYF	TGCAGCGTTGAAGTGTCTAGCGGGAGATTAGAGACCCAGTACTTC
TRBV29-1	TRBJ1-3	NA	NA	CSVDADSGNTIYF	TGCAGCGTTGACGCGGACTCTGGAAACACCATATATTTT
TRBV7-6	TRBJ2-1	NA	NA	CASSPGTRDIYNEQFF	TGTGCCAGCAGCCCCGGGACCCGCGATATTTACAATGAGCAGTTCTTC
TRBV3-1	TRBJ2-7	many	NA	CASSQGRPGYEQYF	TGTGCCAGCAGCCAAGGAAGGCCGGGCTACGAGCAGTACTTC
TRBV11-2	TRBJ2-3	few	TRBD2	CASSRSGSGMGTDTQYF	TGTGCCAGCAGCCGTAGCGGGAGCGGTATGGGGACAGATACGCAGTATTTT
TRBV11-2	TRBJ2-5	few	NA	CASSPRLGVGQETQYF	TGTGCCAGCAGCCCGCGCCTGGGAGTGGGACAAGAGACCCAGTACTTC